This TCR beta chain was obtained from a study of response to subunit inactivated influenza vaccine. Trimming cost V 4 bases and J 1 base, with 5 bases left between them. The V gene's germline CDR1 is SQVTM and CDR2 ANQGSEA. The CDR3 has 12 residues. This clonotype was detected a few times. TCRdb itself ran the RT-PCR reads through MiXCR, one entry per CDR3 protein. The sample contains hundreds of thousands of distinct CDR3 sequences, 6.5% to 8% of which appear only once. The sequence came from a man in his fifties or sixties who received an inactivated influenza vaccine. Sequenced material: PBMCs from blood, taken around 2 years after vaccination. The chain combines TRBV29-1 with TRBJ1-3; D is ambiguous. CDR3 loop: CSVAVSGNTIYF. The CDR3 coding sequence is TGCAGCGTTGCAGTATCTGGAAACACCATATATTTT.